What follows are 28 T cell receptor beta chains derived from one specimen sequenced in a study of cytotoxic CD8 clonotypes in ibrutinib-treated CLL. TCRdb keeps only in-frame clones here, not all; method: immunoSEQ multiplex PCR. This sample carries 150,000 to 200,000 clones, approximately 90% of them seen once, and the ten largest clones take 3%. Sequenced material: PBMCs, taken at disease progression, from a patient treated with ibrutinib. Receptors were obtained from a human donor with chronic lymphocytic leukemia.

The rearrangement links TRBV28 to TRBJ2-7; D is ambiguous. Trimming left V 6 bases short and J 6 bases short, with 12 bases between. The CDR3 runs to 12 residues. Germline V CDR1 and CDR2: MDHEN, SYDVKM. As DNA, the CDR3 is TGTGCCAGCAGGTCCCCCAAGCGCGAGCAGTACTTC. Amino acid sequence: CASRSPKREQYF.

The chain carries TRBV30 and TRBJ1-1, with D maybe TRBD1 (5 bases). CDR3 length: 13 amino acids. CDR1 is GTSNPN, CDR2 SVGIG, per germline (reference sequence). Trimming cost V 0 bases and J 5 bases, with 10 bases left between them. CDR3 nucleotides: TGTGCCTGGAGTGTTGGGGCTTGGACTGAAGCTTTCTTT. Translating it yields CAWSVGAWTEAFF.

The genes are TRBV6-5 and TRBJ2-1; 12 positions agree with TRBD2. Germline assignment: CDR1 MNHEY and CDR2 SVGAGI. Trimming at V came to 4 bases and at J to 5 bases, leaving 6 bases not matched to a gene. The length of the CDR3 is 16 residues. DNA for the CDR3: TGTGCCAGCAGTTCATGGACTAGCGGGACGAACAATGAGCAGTTCTTC. Protein: CASSSWTSGTNNEQFF.

The J gene is TRBJ2-7, the V gene TRBV6-5; D may be TRBD1 or TRBD2 (6 bases each). V shed 11 bases and J shed 1 base, with 12 bases lying between them. In germline, CDR1 is MNHEY, CDR2 SVGAGI. The CDR3 runs 12 residues. The CDR3: CAGGRYSYEQYF. Written as DNA, the CDR3 is TGTGCCGGGGGGCGGTATTCCTACGAGCAGTACTTC.

The chain joins TRBV5-4 to TRBJ1-4, with D possibly TRBD1 on 6 matching bases. Germline CDR1 reads SGHNT; CDR2 reads YYREEE (reference sequence). The germline V and J ends were trimmed by 2 bases and 7 bases, with 15 bases remaining between them. The CDR3 has 15 amino acids. The CDR3 DNA reads TGTGCCAGCAGCTTAAAACAGGGAATGGGTGAAAAACTGTTTTTT. Amino acid sequence: CASSLKQGMGEKLFF.

The rearrangement uses TRBV30 and TRBJ1-4; D not resolved. Trimming left V 0 bases short and J 5 bases short, with 10 bases between. The CDR3 totals 14 residues. The germline V gene encodes CDR1 GTSNPN and CDR2 SVGIG (reference sequence). In DNA, the CDR3 is TGTGCCTGGAGTGTCCGGGCCAGCAATGAAAAACTGTTTTTT. Residues: CAWSVRASNEKLFF.

The chain joins TRBV19 to TRBJ2-2; D is possibly TRBD1 (6 bases). The length of the CDR3 is 14 residues. Per germline, CDR1 LNHDA and CDR2 SQIVND (reference sequence). Trimming removed 7 bases at V and 1 base at J, with 10 bases between. As DNA, the CDR3 is TGTGCCAGTACAAGCAGGGGGAACACCGGGGAGCTGTTTTTT. Its translation: CASTSRGNTGELFF.

The chain carries TRBV7-6 and TRBJ2-5, with D maybe TRBD1 (7 bases). V lost 5 bases and J 5 bases, leaving 15 bases between the germline ends. Per the germline V gene, CDR1 is SGHVS and CDR2 is FNYEAQ. The CDR3 sequence is 14 residues long. The CDR3 spells CASSPQGGWETQYF. The CDR3 nucleotides read TGTGCCAGCAGCCCGCAGGGGGGCTGGGAGACCCAGTACTTC.

This chain uses TRBV9 with TRBJ2-7, with 9 bases aligning to TRBD2. CDR1 is SGDLS and CDR2 is YYNGEE in the germline V gene. V dropped 0 bases and J dropped 2; count of bases not matched to a gene: 6. This CDR3 is 16 amino acids long. The CDR3 DNA follows: TGTGCCAGCAGCGTAGTGGGGACTAGCTCAACCTACGAGCAGTACTTC. This translates into CASSVVGTSSTYEQYF.

V gene TRBV6-1 combines with J gene TRBJ2-3; D perhaps matches TRBD2 (6 bases). The V and J ends lost 4 bases and 2 bases respectively, with 13 bases between them. This CDR3 is built from 15 residues. The V gene's germline CDR1 is MNHNS and CDR2 SASEGT. The CDR3 DNA sequence: TGTGCCAGCAGTGGACTAGTCGTGGACACAGATACGCAGTATTTT. This translates into CASSGLVVDTDTQYF.

The chain combines TRBV4-3 with TRBJ1-3; possible D gene TRBD1, 5 bases. Germline V gives CDR1 LGHNA, CDR2 YSLEER. This CDR3 has 17 amino acids. Trimming shortened V by 0 bases and J by 0 bases, and 12 bases separated the two germline ends. CDR3 bases: TGCGCCAGCAGCCAAGAAGCGCACAGGCGCTCTGGAAACACCATATATTTT. Translation: CASSQEAHRRSGNTIYF.

This clone was observed a handful of times. The V and J genes are TRBV14 and TRBJ2-7, with 11 positions matching TRBD1. Germline-derived CDR1 and CDR2 are SGHDN and FVKESK. This CDR3 has 14 amino acids. The V and J ends lost 4 bases and 5 bases, in that order; junction bases with no gene match: 4. Here the CDR3 DNA reads TGTGCCAGCAGCCGCGGGACAGGGGGAAACGAGCAGTACTTC. This translates into CASSRGTGGNEQYF.

The CDR3 loop is CAWSVSFGIAYEQYF. The CDR3 nucleotides are TGTGCCTGGAGTGTTTCGTTTGGCATAGCCTACGAGCAGTACTTC. The chain has TRBV30 and TRBJ2-7; D unresolved. Trimming left V 0 bases short and J 2 bases short, with 14 bases between. There are 15 residues in the CDR3. Germline V gene lookup returns CDR1 GTSNPN and CDR2 SVGIG (reference sequence).

The V and J genes are TRBV27 and TRBJ2-7; 10 nucleotides agree with TRBD1. The CDR3 is made up of 15 amino acids. Germline V gene sequence: CDR1 MNHEY, CDR2 SMNVEV (reference sequence). Trimming removed 6 bases from V and 2 bases from J; junction bases left unmatched: 7. The CDR3 sequence is CASRGGGTGAYEQYF. As DNA, the CDR3 is TGTGCCAGCAGAGGAGGGGGGACAGGGGCCTACGAGCAGTACTTC.

V is TRBV7-2 and J is TRBJ2-6; D assignment may be TRBD1 or TRBD2 (5 bases each). Germline CDR1 reads SGHTA; CDR2 reads FQGNSA. CDR3 size: 16 residues. Deletions cut 1 base from V and 4 bases from J, with 11 bases between. The CDR3 DNA reads as TGTGCCAGCAGCTTAGTGAGGGGATCCGGGGCCAACGTCCTGACTTTC. Translation gives CASSLVRGSGANVLTF.

V usage is TRBV4-1 and J usage is TRBJ1-5; no reliable D call. The CDR3 covers 17 residues. Germline V gene sequence: CDR1 MGHRA, CDR2 YSYEKL. Trimming pared 0 bases from V and 0 bases from J, leaving 12 bases between. CDR3 coding DNA: TGCGCCAGCAGCCAAGAGTTCCAGGACTATAGCAATCAGCCCCAGCATTTT. As protein: CASSQEFQDYSNQPQHF.

The chain carries TRBV7-2 and TRBJ2-3; TRBD2 might be the D (5 bases). This CDR3 region has 16 residues. Germline V gene data show CDR1 as SGHTA and CDR2 as FQGNSA. V lost 5 bases, J lost 3 bases, and 18 bases lay in between. CDR3 nucleotide sequence: TGTGCCAGCAGCGCCCTCCGGGGTAGTGGTACAGATACGCAGTATTTT. It yields the protein CASSALRGSGTDTQYF.

This sequence joins TRBV5-4 and TRBJ2-7; TRBD2 matches 9 bases. CDR1 is SGHNT, CDR2 YYREEE, per germline (reference sequence). V trimming: 5 bases; J trimming: 0 bases; junction bases outside the gene matches: 9. The CDR3 is made up of 16 amino acids. The CDR3 protein is CASSLPLAGSSYEQYF. For the CDR3, the DNA is TGTGCCAGCAGTTTACCGCTAGCGGGGAGCTCCTACGAGCAGTACTTC.

This sequence joins TRBV28 and TRBJ1-5; no reliable D call. CDR3 size: 18 residues. Per the germline V gene, CDR1 is MDHEN and CDR2 is SYDVKM. Trimming stripped 3 bases from V and 2 bases from J, with 20 bases between. The CDR3 spells CASSFGSQRLWGNQPQHF. The DNA of the CDR3 is TGTGCCAGCAGTTTCGGCAGCCAACGCCTTTGGGGCAATCAGCCCCAGCATTTT.

This rearrangement joins TRBV11-3 to TRBJ2-7; D remains unclear. The CDR3 is 13 residues long. Germline V gene lookup returns CDR1 SGHNT and CDR2 YENEEA. The V gene lost 0 bases and the J gene lost 1 base, with 4 bases spanning the gap. CDR3 amino acids: CASSLDESYEQYF. DNA of the CDR3: TGTGCCAGCAGCTTAGACGAATCCTACGAGCAGTACTTC.

The rearrangement links TRBV6-1 to TRBJ1-3; tentative D call: TRBD1 (6 bases). The CDR3 length is 15 residues. The V and J ends lost 6 bases and 0 bases respectively, with 12 bases between them. Germline V lookup: CDR1 MNHNS, CDR2 SASEGT. Written as DNA, the CDR3 is TGTGCCAGCAGCCGGGCGGACAGCTCTGGAAACACCATATATTTT. As protein: CASSRADSSGNTIYF.

The chain has TRBV7-9 and TRBJ2-1; the D is unclear. Germline assignment: CDR1 SEHNR and CDR2 FQNEAQ (reference sequence). The V end lost 1 base, the J end lost 9 bases, and 10 bases lay between the germline ends. This CDR3 is built from 13 residues. CDR3 amino acids: CASSLGTPPEQFF. As DNA, the CDR3 is TGTGCCAGCAGCTTAGGGACCCCGCCTGAGCAGTTCTTC.

The CDR3 reads CASSPDGTVRTEAFF. The CDR3, as DNA: TGTGCCAGCAGCCCCGACGGAACAGTCAGGACTGAAGCTTTCTTT. V usage is TRBV7-2 and J usage is TRBJ1-1; no firm D call. Germline CDR1 SGHTA, CDR2 FQGNSA. The CDR3 totals 15 residues. V lost 5 bases and J 5 bases, leaving 18 bases between the germline ends.

The chain joins TRBV5-6 to TRBJ2-6; D possibly corresponds to TRBD2 (6 bases). V dropped 4 bases and J dropped 0 bases, with 17 bases sitting between them. CDR3 length: 18 amino acids. CDR1 and CDR2 (germline): SGHDT, YYEEEE. The CDR3 is CASSNYKEGHSGANVLTF. CDR3 nucleotide sequence: TGTGCCAGCAGCAACTATAAGGAGGGGCACTCTGGGGCCAACGTCCTGACTTTC.

This clone has a single count. The chain joins TRBV10-2 to TRBJ2-7; 13 bases are shared with TRBD2. Germline CDR1 and CDR2: WSHSY and SAAADI. V shed 1 base and J 5 bases; nucleotides not matched to a gene: 5. The CDR3 loop spans 16 amino acids. The CDR3 coding sequence is TGCGCCAGCAGTGAGTTGGGACTAGCGGGACTCAACGAGCAGTACTTC. Residues: CASSELGLAGLNEQYF.

V is TRBV28 and J is TRBJ1-2, with 8 bases fitting TRBD1. Germline lookup yields CDR1 MDHEN and CDR2 SYDVKM. CDR3 length: 14 residues. V shed 3 bases, J shed 7 bases, and the junction held 7 bases outside the gene matches. The CDR3 is CASSLQGAFRGYTF. In DNA form, the CDR3 reads TGTGCCAGCAGTTTGCAGGGGGCATTCCGTGGCTACACCTTC.

The V gene is TRBV4-2, the J gene TRBJ1-5; 8 nucleotides line up with TRBD1. The CDR3 covers 17 residues. The germline V gene has CDR1 LGHNA and CDR2 YNFKEQ. J lost 2 bases, V lost 2 bases, and 8 bases had no gene match. The CDR3 nucleotides read TGTGCCAGCAGCCAACTCAGGGGGCAGGGAGGCAATCAGCCCCAGCATTTT. It is translated as CASSQLRGQGGNQPQHF.

This clone was counted a few times. DNA for the CDR3: TGTGCCAGCAGCTTAACAGGGAACACTGAAGCTTTCTTT. Translating it yields CASSLTGNTEAFF. The rearrangement joins TRBV7-2 to TRBJ1-1, with D maybe TRBD1 (5 bases). This CDR3 region has 13 residues. V was pared by 2 bases and J by 1 base, with 5 bases between. CDR1 and CDR2 from the germline V gene are SGHTA and FQGNSA. Using reference TRBV7-2 and TRBJ1-1 for the parts outside the CDR3, the full variable domain is GAGVSQSPSNKVTEKGKDVELRCDPISGHTALYWYRQSLGQGLEFLIYFQGNSAPDKSGLPSDRFSAERTGGSVSTLTIQRTQQEDSAVYLCASSLTGNTEAFFGQGTRLTVV.